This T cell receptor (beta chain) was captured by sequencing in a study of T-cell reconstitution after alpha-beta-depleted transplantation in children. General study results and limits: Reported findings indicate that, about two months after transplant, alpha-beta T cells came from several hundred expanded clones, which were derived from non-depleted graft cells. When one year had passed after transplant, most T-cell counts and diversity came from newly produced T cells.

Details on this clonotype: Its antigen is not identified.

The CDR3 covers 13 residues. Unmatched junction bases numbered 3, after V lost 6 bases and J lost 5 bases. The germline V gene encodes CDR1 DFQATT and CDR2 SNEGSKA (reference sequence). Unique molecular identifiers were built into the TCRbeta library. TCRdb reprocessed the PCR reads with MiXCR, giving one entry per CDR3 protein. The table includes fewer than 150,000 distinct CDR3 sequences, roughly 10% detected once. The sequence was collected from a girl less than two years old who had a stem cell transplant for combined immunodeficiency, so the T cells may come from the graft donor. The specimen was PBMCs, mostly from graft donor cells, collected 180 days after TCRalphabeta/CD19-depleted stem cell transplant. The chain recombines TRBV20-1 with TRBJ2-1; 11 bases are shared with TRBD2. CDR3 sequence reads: CSARLAGHNEQFF. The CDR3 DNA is TGCAGTGCAAGACTAGCGGGACACAATGAGCAGTTCTTC.